This T cell receptor beta chain originates from a study of shared clonotypes between healthy human individuals. Study summary: The people who gave samples were two women and a few men aged 18 to 49. Three plates were used per donor for CD4 naive, three for CD4 memory, two for CD8 naive and one for CD8 memory. Study findings and constraints: Relative to memory subsets, naive subsets generally showed larger estimated richness. Around 5.4% of naive CD4 clonotypes were common to several donors.

Germline V gene sequence: CDR1 SNHLY, CDR2 FYNNEI. V was shortened by 1 base and J by 2 bases, with 9 bases between the two germline ends. CDR3 length: 14 amino acids. Regarding this clone: Its specificity is unknown.

Naive CD8 cells lacked CD45RO and underwent positive selection for CCR7, leaving out terminally differentiated effector memory CD45RA+ cells. Sequencing was performed with immunoSEQ multiplex PCR; in TCRdb, only in-frame clones are kept and a portion is missing. Of about 650,000 clones listed, nearly 97% are singletons. This clonotype was obtained from a woman between 25 and 40 years old in good health. This rearrangement joins TRBV2 to TRBJ2-7; no clear D. Sequences were obtained from naive CD8+ T cells sorted from blood. The DNA of the CDR3 is TGTGCCAGCAGTGAAGGCAGAGTGGCCTACGAGCAGTACTTC. This gives the protein CASSEGRVAYEQYF. The whole variable domain, filled in from reference TRBV2 and TRBJ2-7, reads EPEVTQTPSHQVTQMGQEVILRCVPISNHLYFYWYRQILGQKVEFLVSFYNNEISEKSEIFDDQFSVERPDGSNFTLKIRSTKLEDSAMYFCASSEGRVAYEQYFGPGTRLTVT.